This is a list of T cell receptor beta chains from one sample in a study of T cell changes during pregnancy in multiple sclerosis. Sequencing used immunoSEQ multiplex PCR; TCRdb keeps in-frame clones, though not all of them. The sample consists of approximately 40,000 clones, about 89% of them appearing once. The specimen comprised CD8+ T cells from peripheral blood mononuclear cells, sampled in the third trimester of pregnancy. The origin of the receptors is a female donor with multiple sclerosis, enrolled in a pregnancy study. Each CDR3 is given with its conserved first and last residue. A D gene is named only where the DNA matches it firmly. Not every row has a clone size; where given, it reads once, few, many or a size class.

TGTGCCAGCAGTGATGAGGGAGGCTGGAACATTCAGTACTTC	CASSDEGGWNIQYF	-	TRBV6-1	TRBJ2-4	-
TGTGCCTGGAGTGTACAATCTGGAAACACCATATATTTT	CAWSVQSGNTIYF	-	TRBV30	TRBJ1-3	-
TGCGCCAGCAGTCCCGGACAGGGAGAAACTGAAGCTTTCTTT	CASSPGQGETEAFF	-	TRBV5-1	TRBJ1-1	TRBD1
TGTGCCAGCAGTTACTCAGGGGGAAACTATGGCTACACCTTC	CASSYSGGNYGYTF	once	TRBV6-6	TRBJ1-2	-
TGTGCCAGCAGCTCAGGGGGGCCGCGGCGGGACGAGCAGTACTTC	CASSSGGPRRDEQYF	-	TRBV7-3	TRBJ2-7	-
TGCGCCAGCAGCTTGCCCCGGGACACCAGTCATACTGAAGCTTTCTTT	CASSLPRDTSHTEAFF	-	TRBV5-1	TRBJ1-1	-
TGTGCCAGCAGCTCGGACAGGGGAAATTCACCCCTCCACTTT	CASSSDRGNSPLHF	-	TRBV9	TRBJ1-6	TRBD1
TGCGCCAGCAGCTTGGTGGCCACTGAAGCTTTCTTT	CASSLVATEAFF	-	TRBV5-1	TRBJ1-1	-
TGTGCCACCAGCAGTTCTTACAGGGCGGATCAGCCCCAGCATTTT	CATSSSYRADQPQHF	-	TRBV15	TRBJ1-5	-
TGTGCCAGTAGTTCGGACACCTATGGCTACACCTTC	CASSSDTYGYTF	-	TRBV19	TRBJ1-2	-
TGTGCCAGCAGCGTAGGGGTCAGCGCCTACGAGCAGTACTTC	CASSVGVSAYEQYF	-	TRBV9	TRBJ2-7	-
TGTGCCAGCAGCGTAGGACGGTGGAGCGGGGGTAGGGAGACCCAGTACTTC	CASSVGRWSGGRETQYF	-	TRBV9	TRBJ2-5	TRBD2
TGTGCCACCAGCAGAGATATGGGGAGTTGGTTGGCCTACGAGCAGTACTTC	CATSRDMGSWLAYEQYF	-	TRBV15	TRBJ2-7	-
TGCAGCGTTGAATCCCCAGGGGGCGGCTCCGGGGAGCTGTTTTTT	CSVESPGGGSGELFF	once	TRBV29-1	TRBJ2-2	TRBD1
TGTGCCAGCAGTGACGAGCGAGACTCTGGGGCCAACGTCCTGACTTTC	CASSDERDSGANVLTF	-	TRBV6-4	TRBJ2-6	-
TGTGCTTGGACCGGACAGACCTACAATGAGCAGTTCTTC	CAWTGQTYNEQFF	-	TRBV5-8	TRBJ2-1	-
-	CASSFGKGAGNTIYF	-	TRBV12-1	TRBJ1-3	-
TGTGCCAGCAGTCTCTTAGGTGGGACACTCTCCTACGAGCAGTACTTC	CASSLLGGTLSYEQYF	-	TRBV27	TRBJ2-7	-
TGTGCCAGCAGCCAACTAGCGAGGGACTACGAGCAGTACTTC	CASSQLARDYEQYF	-	TRBV27	TRBJ2-7	TRBD2
TGTGCCAGTAATGGGCGAGCCCAGCCCTACAATGAGCAGTTCTTC	CASNGRAQPYNEQFF	once	TRBV19	TRBJ2-1	-
TGTGCCAGCTCACCACAACCAGGGGGCTCGAAAACTGAAGCTTTCTTT	CASSPQPGGSKTEAFF	-	TRBV18	TRBJ1-1	TRBD1
TGTGCCAGCAGCGTAGAAGGGGCGCGGGGAAGCGACGAGCAGTACTTC	CASSVEGARGSDEQYF	-	TRBV9	TRBJ2-7	-
TGTGCCAGCAGCGTAACGACAGGTGTCACTGAAGCTTTCTTT	CASSVTTGVTEAFF	once	TRBV9	TRBJ1-1	-
TGTGCCAGCAGCTTAGATCGCTCTGGGGCCAACGTCCTGACTTTC	CASSLDRSGANVLTF	-	TRBV7-8	TRBJ2-6	-
TGTGCCAGCAGTTTATCGCCTACTGGCAGGGTGTATGGCTACACCTTC	CASSLSPTGRVYGYTF	-	TRBV27	TRBJ1-2	-
TGCGCCAGCAGCCAAGATACTCGAGAGACCCAGTACTTC	CASSQDTRETQYF	-	TRBV4-3	TRBJ2-5	-
TGTGCCAGCAGCGCGGTCCCGTCACAGTTTAACAATGAGCAGTTCTTC	CASSAVPSQFNNEQFF	-	TRBV9	TRBJ2-1	-
TGCGCCAGCAGCCAAGATTACGGGGGGCCGGGAACAGATACGCAGTATTTT	CASSQDYGGPGTDTQYF	-	TRBV4-1	TRBJ2-3	-
TGCGCCAGCAGCTACGCACCACAGGTCTATGGCTACACCTTC	CASSYAPQVYGYTF	few	TRBV5-1	TRBJ1-2	-
TGTGCCAGCAGTTTCGGGACTAGCGGGAGTTTCTACGAGCAGTACTTC	CASSFGTSGSFYEQYF	-	TRBV27	TRBJ2-7	TRBD2
TGTGCCAGCAGTTTCGGGGGACTCCGCCGCAATGAGCAGTTCTTC	CASSFGGLRRNEQFF	-	TRBV28	TRBJ2-1	-
TGTGCCAGCAGCCTCTCAGCGGGGTTCCAAGAGACCCAGTACTTC	CASSLSAGFQETQYF	-	TRBV7-2	TRBJ2-5	TRBD2
TGTGCCTGTCGACTAGCGGGAGGTCGTGAGCAGTTCTTC	CACRLAGGREQFF	once	TRBV30	TRBJ2-1	TRBD2
TGTGCCAGCAGCCCCCATAGCGGGAGCGGTTACGAGCAGTACTTC	CASSPHSGSGYEQYF	-	TRBV7-2	TRBJ2-7	TRBD2
TGTGCCAGCATGCTCGGACAGGGCAGTGGAGCTTTCTTT	CASMLGQGSGAFF	-	TRBV6-1	TRBJ1-1	TRBD1
TGTGCCAGCAGTCCCCTCGGCGGCGGGGTTACTGAAGCTTTCTTT	CASSPLGGGVTEAFF	-	TRBV6-6	TRBJ1-1	-
TGTGCCAGCAGTTTCTGGGCGGGTTCCTACGAGCAGTACTTC	CASSFWAGSYEQYF	-	TRBV27	TRBJ2-7	-
TGTGCCAGCGTCAACGGACAGGTTCACACCGGGGAGCTGTTTTTT	CASVNGQVHTGELFF	-	TRBV25-1	TRBJ2-2	TRBD1
TGTGCCAGCAGTTATACATGGGGCTCGGGTCAGCCCCAGCATTTT	CASSYTWGSGQPQHF	once	TRBV6-5	TRBJ1-5	-
TGTGCCAGCAGTACTCTGGACAGGGTCACTGAAGCTTTCTTT	CASSTLDRVTEAFF	-	TRBV27	TRBJ1-1	TRBD1
TGCGCCAGCAGCCAAGAGGGGGGACTGCCCTACAATGAGCAGTTCTTC	CASSQEGGLPYNEQFF	-	TRBV4-1	TRBJ2-1	-
TGTGCCAGCAGCTTACCCAGGGCCCTTAGGACCGGGGAGCTGTTTTTT	CASSLPRALRTGELFF	-	TRBV7-6	TRBJ2-2	-
TGTGCTAGTGGTTTGGGCGACAACCTCAATCAGCCCCAGCATTTT	CASGLGDNLNQPQHF	-	TRBV12-5	TRBJ1-5	-
TGCGCCAGCAGCCCCCAGGGCTACGAGCAGTACTTC	CASSPQGYEQYF	-	TRBV4-1	TRBJ2-7	-
TGTGCCAGCAGCCAAGAACAGGGGACGGGACAGCCCCAGCATTTT	CASSQEQGTGQPQHF	-	TRBV4-2	TRBJ1-5	TRBD1
TGCGCCAGCAGCTTTTCAGGGGTGGGATCACCCCTCCACTTT	CASSFSGVGSPLHF	few	TRBV5-1	TRBJ1-6	-
TGTGCCAGCAGCCCGACAGGGATGAACACTGAAGCTTTCTTT	CASSPTGMNTEAFF	-	TRBV7-9	TRBJ1-1	TRBD1
TGCGCCAGCAGCCAAGGGTGGCTATCGGGTGAGCAGTTCTTC	CASSQGWLSGEQFF	-	TRBV4-3	TRBJ2-1	-